Presented here are 31 T cell receptor beta chains from one specimen sequenced in a study of cytomegalovirus exposure and HLA in healthy donors. This table comes from immunoSEQ multiplex PCR, and its TCRdb copy is limited to in-frame clones, with some not included. Of 190,000 or so clones listed, 65% to 85% are singletons. The sequenced sample was PBMCs. All receptors come from a woman under 30 in good health and CMV-seropositive.

The V call is TRBV9, the J call TRBJ2-2, with D maybe TRBD1 (6 bases). V shed 7 bases and J shed 5 bases, with 12 bases lying between them. Germline assignment: CDR1 SGDLS and CDR2 YYNGEE. CDR3 length: 13 amino acids. The CDR3 sequence is CASSNRVTGELFF. The DNA of the CDR3 is TGTGCCAGCTCTAACAGGGTTACCGGGGAGCTGTTTTTT.

The V gene is TRBV18, the J gene TRBJ1-1, with D possibly being TRBD1 (5 bases). The CDR3 totals 13 residues. Per the germline V gene, CDR1 is KGHSH and CDR2 is LQKENI. V dropped 1 base and J dropped 4 bases, with 7 bases sitting between them. CDR3 DNA: TGTGCCAGCTCACCACGGGGGGGCACTGAAGCTTTCTTT. Protein: CASSPRGGTEAFF.

In the case of this clone: In the same sample, other DNA sequences code for this CDR3. This chain joins TRBV6-5 and TRBJ1-6; perhaps TRBD1 as D (5 bases). The CDR3 loop spans 12 amino acids. V was cut by 5 bases and J by 7 bases, with 6 bases left in between. CDR1 and CDR2 (germline): MNHEY, SVGAGI. The chain's CDR3 is CASSGGNSPLHF. CDR3 nucleotides: TGTGCCAGCAGTGGGGGGAATTCACCCCTCCACTTT.

This clone appeared a few times. The chain has TRBV25-1 and TRBJ1-6; D uncertain. The CDR3 is made up of 14 amino acids. The germline V gene has CDR1 MGHDK and CDR2 SYGVNS. Trimming took 7 bases from V and 0 from J, leaving 7 bases between them. The CDR3 loop is CASKKSSYNSPLHF. The CDR3 DNA reads TGTGCCAGCAAAAAGAGCTCCTATAATTCACCCCTCCACTTT.

This sequence joins TRBV29-1 and TRBJ1-4, with a tentative D call TRBD1 (5 bases). The CDR3 contains 11 residues. The V gene lost 7 bases and the J gene lost 9 bases, with 12 bases spanning the gap. The germline V gene encodes CDR1 SQVTM and CDR2 ANQGSEA. The CDR3 nucleotides are TGCAGCGGGATGACAGATAAAAAACTGTTTTTT. Amino acid sequence: CSGMTDKKLFF. The full variable domain, with the rest looked up from reference TRBV29-1 and TRBJ1-4, is SAVISQKPSRDICQRGTSLTIQCQVDSQVTMMFWYRQQPGQSLTLIATANQGSEATYESGFVIDKFPISRPNLTFSTLTVSNMSPEDSSIYLCSGMTDKKLFFGSGTQLSVL.

The V and J genes are TRBV4-2 and TRBJ1-3; 12 nucleotides line up with TRBD1. This CDR3 spans 16 amino acids. Germline lookup yields CDR1 LGHNA and CDR2 YNFKEQ. With V trimmed by 3 bases and J by 13 bases, 13 bases remained unmatched. In DNA, the CDR3 is TGTGCCAGCAGCCATGACATGGGACAGGGGGCGAGAGTAATATATTTT. Translation gives CASSHDMGQGARVIYF.

J is TRBJ2-1 and V is TRBV5-1, with TRBD1 identical over 11 bases. Looked up from germline, CDR1 is SGHRS and CDR2 is YFSETQ. Trimming took 4 bases from V and 6 from J; bases not matched to a gene: 3. The CDR3 is made up of 14 amino acids. The CDR3 nucleotides are TGCGCCAGCAGCCGGGACAGGGGGAGCAATGAGCAGTTCTTC. This codes for CASSRDRGSNEQFF.

This clone has a handful of counts. This chain uses TRBV11-2 with TRBJ2-6; TRBD1 agrees at 8 bases. Per the germline V gene, CDR1 is SGHAT and CDR2 is FQNNGV. J gave up 0 bases and V 5 bases, and 6 bases lay outside the gene matches. This CDR3 is 17 amino acids long. CDR3 amino acids: CASSRDRPISGANVLTF. The CDR3 nucleotides are TGTGCCAGCAGCAGGGACAGGCCCATCTCTGGGGCCAACGTCCTGACTTTC.

CDR3 residues: CASSLEPVMNTEAFF. CDR3 DNA: TGTGCCAGCAGCTTAGAGCCGGTAATGAACACTGAAGCTTTCTTT. The chain recombines TRBV11-2 with TRBJ1-1, with D unclear. The CDR3 is made up of 15 amino acids. Germline CDR1 and CDR2: SGHAT and FQNNGV. The germline V and J ends were trimmed by 0 bases and 0 bases, with 8 bases remaining between them.

The CDR3 here is CASSLSWGLNSGNTIYF. CDR3 coding DNA: TGTGCCAGCAGTTTATCCTGGGGACTTAACTCTGGAAACACCATATATTTT. The chain recombines TRBV27 with TRBJ1-3; D is perhaps TRBD1 (5 bases). V dropped 0 bases and J dropped 0 bases, with 12 bases sitting between them. The CDR3 runs 17 residues. Germline CDR1 is MNHEY and CDR2 is SMNVEV (reference sequence).

This clone came up once. The chain employs TRBV4-2 and TRBJ2-2; TRBD1 is a possible D gene (6 bases). This CDR3 is built from 18 residues. Germline CDR1 is LGHNA and CDR2 is YNFKEQ. V dropped 3 bases and J dropped 0 bases, with 17 bases sitting between them. CDR3 in DNA: TGTGCCAGCAGCCAGGACCGATGGGGACAAGCGAACACCGGGGAGCTGTTTTTT. Translated, it gives CASSQDRWGQANTGELFF.

This chain uses TRBV5-4 with TRBJ1-4, with TRBD1 matching over 9 bases. The CDR3 covers 15 residues. Trimming took 1 base from V and 5 from J; bases not matched to a gene: 3. Germline CDR1 and CDR2: SGHNT and YYREEE (reference sequence). In DNA form, the CDR3 reads TGTGCCAGCAGCTTGACGGGGACAGGGAATGAAAAACTGTTTTTT. Its protein is CASSLTGTGNEKLFF.

V usage is TRBV6-5 and J usage is TRBJ1-5; D is ambiguous. Between the trimmed V and J ends, which lost 7 bases and 4 bases, there was a span of 8 bases. Germline CDR1 is MNHEY and CDR2 is SVGAGI. This CDR3 is built from 12 residues. The DNA for the CDR3 is TGTGCCAGCACGCGCGGTAATCAGCCCCAGCATTTT. Its translation: CASTRGNQPQHF.

The rearrangement uses TRBV7-3 and TRBJ2-1; 8 bases align to TRBD2. The CDR3 runs to 15 residues. The V gene end was trimmed by 5 bases and the J gene end by 4 bases; junction bases not matched to a gene: 7. The germline V gene encodes CDR1 SGHTA and CDR2 FQGTGA. CDR3 sequence (DNA): TGTGCCAGCAGCCATGGCGGGGGGCCATACAATGAGCAGTTCTTC. Its protein product is CASSHGGGPYNEQFF.

The chain uses TRBV19 and TRBJ1-5; D ambiguous. CDR3 size: 13 residues. The V and J ends lost 6 bases and 4 bases respectively, with 10 bases between them. CDR1 LNHDA and CDR2 SQIVND come from the germline V gene (reference sequence). CDR3 amino acids: CASSKAGNQPQHF. CDR3 bases: TGTGCCAGTAGCAAAGCCGGGAATCAGCCCCAGCATTTT.

There are a few counts of this clone. The chain couples TRBV2 to TRBJ1-5; 7 positions agree with TRBD1. CDR1 and CDR2 (germline): SNHLY, FYNNEI. The CDR3 is 13 residues long. V was pared by 10 bases and J by 6 bases, with 9 bases of the junction left unmatched. The chain's CDR3 is CATMDRRGQPQHF. The CDR3 nucleotides read TGTGCCACCATGGACAGGAGGGGTCAGCCCCAGCATTTT.

A single count supports this clone. This sequence joins TRBV14 and TRBJ1-2; D is perhaps TRBD1 (5 bases). V lost 4 bases to trimming and J lost 7 bases, with 7 bases between them. CDR1 SGHDN and CDR2 FVKESK come from the germline V gene. The CDR3 consists of 11 residues. The CDR3 here is CASSPGGGYTF. In DNA form, the CDR3 reads TGTGCCAGCAGCCCCGGGGGTGGCTACACCTTC.

The CDR3 protein is CASSPTQTGITGELFF. The CDR3 nucleotides read TGTGCCAGCTCACCAACTCAGACAGGGATCACCGGGGAGCTGTTTTTT. The chain links TRBV18 to TRBJ2-2, with 7 nucleotides matching TRBD1. V lost 2 bases and J lost 4; bases outside the gene matches: 7. This CDR3 region has 16 residues. Germline values: CDR1 KGHSH, CDR2 LQKENI.

This clone appeared once. The chain uses TRBV18 and TRBJ1-1; a possible D gene is TRBD1 (6 bases). Germline CDR1 reads KGHSH; CDR2 reads LQKENI. The CDR3 is 14 amino acids. V gave up 4 bases and J gave up 4 bases, with 13 bases separating them. For the CDR3, the DNA is TGTGCCAGCTCACGCGATAAAGGGGGCACTGAAGCTTTCTTT. This encodes CASSRDKGGTEAFF.

This clone was seen a few times. The chain is built from TRBV7-3 and TRBJ2-7; 12 nucleotides match TRBD1. Germline assignment: CDR1 SGHTA and CDR2 FQGTGA. This CDR3 comprises 14 residues. V shed 6 bases, J shed 6 bases, and the junction held 6 bases outside the gene matches. CDR3 nucleotides: TGTGCCAGCAGTCCAGGGACAGGGGGCGGCGAGCAGTACTTC. Its translation: CASSPGTGGGEQYF.

This chain joins TRBV27 and TRBJ1-2; D is undetermined. With 5 bases removed from V and 0 bases from J, the gap between germline ends came to 7 bases. Germline loops: CDR1 MNHEY, CDR2 SMNVEV (reference sequence). This CDR3 has 13 amino acids. The DNA for the CDR3 is TGTGCCAGCAGTGGCCCAACTAACTATGGCTACACCTTC. This encodes CASSGPTNYGYTF.

The chain couples TRBV19 to TRBJ2-7; D is possibly TRBD1 (6 bases). The CDR3 covers 14 residues. Germline V lookup: CDR1 LNHDA, CDR2 SQIVND (reference sequence). Deletions cut 5 bases from V and 2 bases from J, with 13 bases between. CDR3 in DNA: TGTGCCAGTAGTCGTCGGGACACCGCCTACGAGCAGTACTTC. Translating gives CASSRRDTAYEQYF.

This clone was counted only a few times. This chain joins TRBV2 and TRBJ1-5; D unresolved. Between the trimmed V and J ends, which lost 3 bases and 1 base, there was a span of 10 bases. The CDR3 extends over 15 amino acids. Germline V CDR1 and CDR2: SNHLY, FYNNEI. The CDR3: CASSDPSISNQPQHF. The CDR3 coding sequence is TGTGCCAGCAGTGATCCCAGTATCAGCAATCAGCCCCAGCATTTT.

The chain joins TRBV6-4 to TRBJ1-3; D might be TRBD1 (6 bases). The V end lost 10 bases, the J end lost 2 bases, and 15 bases lay between the germline ends. The V gene's germline CDR1 is MRHNA and CDR2 SNTAGT. The CDR3 is made up of 14 amino acids. The CDR3 bases are TGTGCCAACACAGGGAGCGTAACTGGAAACACCATATATTTT. Translation gives CANTGSVTGNTIYF.

V is TRBV9 and J is TRBJ2-7; possibly TRBD1 for D (6 bases). Germline CDR1 and CDR2: SGDLS and YYNGEE. The CDR3 extends over 13 amino acids. V lost 3 bases and J 6 bases, leaving 13 bases between the germline ends. CDR3 protein: CASSEDRVGEQYF. Written as DNA, the CDR3 is TGTGCCAGCAGCGAGGACAGAGTCGGCGAGCAGTACTTC.

The genes are TRBV7-2 and TRBJ2-2; D possibly corresponds to TRBD1 (6 bases). V shed 6 bases and J shed 0 bases, with 14 bases lying between them. Germline V lookup: CDR1 SGHTA, CDR2 FQGNSA. The CDR3 runs to 16 residues. As DNA, the CDR3 is TGTGCCAGCAGTGTGGTGGGGGCAGCGAACACCGGGGAGCTGTTTTTT. Its protein product is CASSVVGAANTGELFF.

V gene TRBV6-1 combines with J gene TRBJ1-3; D is perhaps TRBD1 (6 bases). From germline, CDR1 is MNHNS and CDR2 SASEGT. V was cut by 8 bases and J by 1 base, with 9 bases left in between. CDR3 length: 13 amino acids. In nucleotides, the CDR3 is TGTGCCAGCCGGACAGATTCTGGAAACACCATATATTTT. Protein product: CASRTDSGNTIYF.

The chain joins TRBV7-3 to TRBJ2-1; possibly TRBD1 for D (6 bases). This CDR3 is built from 16 residues. Germline V gives CDR1 SGHTA, CDR2 FQGTGA. V was cut by 4 bases and J by 0 bases, with 13 bases left in between. The CDR3 here is CASSSRQADSYNEQFF. DNA for the CDR3: TGTGCCAGCAGCTCGCGACAGGCGGACTCCTACAATGAGCAGTTCTTC.

V gene TRBV6-1 combines with J gene TRBJ2-7; 13 bases match TRBD2. The CDR3 loop spans 15 amino acids. Germline assignment: CDR1 MNHNS and CDR2 SASEGT. The V segment lost 8 bases and the J segment 3 bases; nucleotides outside the gene matches: 7. The CDR3 region has the DNA TGTGCCAGCGGTGCGCGGACTAGCGGGGGCTACGAGCAGTACTTC. The encoded protein is CASGARTSGGYEQYF.

This chain links TRBV7-7 with TRBJ2-2, with D possibly TRBD1 on 5 matching bases. V was trimmed by 0 bases and J by 7 bases, leaving 12 bases between them. Germline V gene data show CDR1 as SSHAT and CDR2 as FNYEAQ (reference sequence). The CDR3 runs to 15 residues. The CDR3 bases are TGTGCCAGCAGCTTAGCGCTGACAGCCAGCGGGGAGCTGTTTTTT. It translates to CASSLALTASGELFF.

This chain connects TRBV7-8 to TRBJ1-5, with D hard to call. CDR3 length: 16 residues. The V end lost 5 bases, the J end lost 2 bases, and 16 bases lay between the germline ends. Germline lookup yields CDR1 SGHVS and CDR2 FQNEAQ. The CDR3 region is CASSRGNPLGNQPQHF. As DNA, the CDR3 is TGTGCCAGCAGCCGAGGGAACCCCCTAGGCAATCAGCCCCAGCATTTT.